The rows below give T cell receptor beta chains drawn from one sample of a study of blood T cell repertoires in COVID-19. Data came from immunoSEQ multiplex PCR; TCRdb stores just in-frame clones and leaves some out. The sample includes a few hundred thousand clones, about nine tenths of them seen just once. The sample consisted of peripheral blood. These receptor sequences come from a man aged 50 to 60 with acute or convalescent COVID-19. CDR3s include the opening cysteine and the closing phenylalanine or tryptophan.

cdr3_aa | j_call | cdr3_length | v_call
CASRGPGLHTQYF | TRBJ2-3 | 13 | TRBV12-3/TRBV12-4
CASSSFLRSGDTQYF | TRBJ2-3 | 15 | TRBV6-6
CASSLNGGYTF | TRBJ1-2 | 11 | TRBV7-9
CASSYANNEQFF | TRBJ2-1 | 12 | TRBV6-5
CASSLTAGVRQPQHF | TRBJ1-5 | 15 | TRBV11-2
CASSLDMAGTEAFF | TRBJ1-1 | 14 | TRBV7-9
CASSLAPGTPAQETQYF | TRBJ2-5 | 17 | TRBV5-4
CASRTGNPNSPLHF | TRBJ1-6 | 14 | TRBV6-5
CSAQGMAEAFF | TRBJ1-1 | 11 | TRBV20-1
CASSLVSTGVQYF | TRBJ2-7 | 13 | TRBV5-4
CASSPGQGGTNEKLFF | TRBJ1-4 | 16 | TRBV18
CSVDEDGSSGNTIYF | TRBJ1-3 | 15 | TRBV29-1
CASRWQRNSPLHF | TRBJ1-6 | 13 | TRBV27
CASSLVRGRSHGYTF | TRBJ1-2 | 15 | TRBV11-2
CASSSWTAAGYTF | TRBJ1-2 | 13 | TRBV5-5
CASSSGGSSYNSPLHF | TRBJ1-6 | 16 | TRBV2
CASSSGGGNEAFF | TRBJ1-1 | 13 | TRBV11-2
CASIDSLMNTEAFF | TRBJ1-1 | 14 | TRBV25-1
CASSDSTNYGYTF | TRBJ1-2 | 13 | TRBV10-1
CATSERQGAGYTEAFF | TRBJ1-1 | 16 | TRBV15
CASSFLTGQGALNEQFF | TRBJ2-1 | 17 | TRBV7-8
CASSLEPSGNQPQHF | TRBJ1-5 | 15 | TRBV11-2
CASSYGAYSNQPQHF | TRBJ1-5 | 15 | TRBV6-6
CASSLDSNYGYTF | TRBJ1-2 | 13 | TRBV5-1
CASSEEGQSGSYEQYF | TRBJ2-7 | 16 | TRBV6-4
CASSDYRDYGYTF | TRBJ1-2 | 13 | TRBV6-1
CASRIRVAQGDTEAFF | TRBJ1-1 | 16 | TRBV5-1
CSVEGRQGIPSYGYTF | TRBJ1-2 | 16 | TRBV29-1
CSVTAYLDTYYEQYF | TRBJ2-7 | 15 | TRBV29-1
CASSRGQTNEKLFF | TRBJ1-4 | 14 | TRBV4-1